The entry below gives a single T cell receptor (beta chain) sequence along with its context. The data belong to a study of T cell responses to AZD1222 COVID-19 vaccine. TCRdb's copy holds only in-frame clones and misses some; the assay was immunoSEQ multiplex PCR. The sample has 100,000 to 150,000 clones, around 90% seen once. Germline V gene sequence: CDR1 MNHEY, CDR2 SVGAGI. The CDR3 has 12 amino acids. V lost 4 bases and J lost 1, with 4 bases in between. This TCR was recovered from an adult in good health. This chain links TRBV6-5 with TRBJ1-2; D gene ambiguous. The sample was peripheral blood, taken on day 0 of AZD1222 vaccination. This chain's CDR3 is CASSWVNYGYTF. DNA for the CDR3: TGTGCCAGCAGTTGGGTTAACTATGGCTACACCTTC.